The present T cell receptor (beta chain) was sequenced within a study of response to subunit inactivated influenza vaccine (dated by TCRdb to 2016 to 2019). About the full investigation: The study used deep quantitative T cell receptor repertoire profiling to track responses to a trivalent subunit inactivated influenza vaccine.

On the study overall, not on this receptor specifically: According to the authors, only a limited number of new T cells may be recruited by each seasonal influenza vaccination.

The intended sense of this specimen's time point label: approximately 47 days after influenza vaccine administration. The sample holds many counts of this clonotype. No cognate antigen has been identified for it. It has no much larger one-base neighbor in the sample; base qualities were not kept. Library prep was done by RT-PCR. Sequencing relied on an Illumina HiSeq 2500. TCRdb reworked the public reads: Q25 trimming with fastp, MiXCR clone assembly, productive beta chains retained. Rows merge per CDR3 protein into single entries with the most common DNA and genes. The sample has roughly 570,000 distinct CDR3 sequences on record, approximately 12% of them singletons. The ten largest account for roughly 14% of the sample. CDR3 length: 14 amino acids, cysteine to phenylalanine. The retained sequence is limited to the CDR3, 42 bases, with the frame set at the first base. Per the germline V gene (reference sequence), DFQATT is the CDR1 and SNEGSKA is the CDR2. Trimming costs V 1 base and J 5 bases, and their ends lie 14 bases apart.

This clonotype was sampled from a man aged 45-60 years who received an inactivated influenza vaccine. Donor details come from another sample of the same person, matched by shared clones. The chain employs TRBV20-1 and TRBJ2-5; no D gene is confidently identified. This material consisted of PBMCs from blood, taken roughly 6 weeks after vaccination. The nucleotide sequence reads as follows: TGCAGTGCTAGAGTTCCCGACGGCCGTGAGACCCAGTACTTC. Its product reads: CSARVPDGRETQYF.